This T cell receptor (beta chain) was recovered during a study of cytomegalovirus exposure and HLA in healthy donors. Study-wide background: Within the Caucasian-associated ancestry cluster were roughly 81% of the roughly 430 genotyped donors. Findings of the study overall: When the data were analyzed later, several of the most significant clusters appeared to be linked to common viral pathogens.

Donors were nominally healthy when sampled, though unrecorded immune exposures were likely. A word on this clone: Its antigen is undetermined.

PCR used 60 Vbeta primers and 13 Jbeta primers. Method: immunoSEQ multiplex PCR; TCRdb's copy keeps in-frame clones and lacks some. Counted here are approximately 160,000 clones, around 65% occurring once; the ten biggest clones make up under 3%. The CDR3 contains 14 residues. Trimming removed 5 bases from V and 6 bases from J; junction bases left unmatched: 4. Germline loops: CDR1 SGHAT, CDR2 FQNNGV. This chain links TRBV11-2 with TRBJ1-5, with 10 positions matching TRBD1. The material sequenced was PBMCs. This receptor was taken from a woman aged 25 to 39 in good health and CMV-seropositive. CDR3 protein: CASSHGQGGQPQHF. CDR3 in DNA: TGTGCCAGCAGCCATGGACAGGGGGGTCAGCCCCAGCATTTT.